Listed below are T cell receptor beta chains from one sample, sequenced in a study of blood T cell repertoires in COVID-19. Produced via immunoSEQ multiplex PCR; TCRdb's table is partial and in-frame only. The data show tens of thousands of clones, approximately 81% seen once. The material sequenced was peripheral blood. These receptors originate from a woman older than 75 with active or convalescent COVID-19. Both conserved end residues are part of each CDR3. A D gene is named only where the DNA matches it firmly. For some rows the clone size is stated as once, few or many, or as a class when expanded; others skip it.

CDR3 | DNA | D | V | size | J | length
CASSEGTVSNQPQHF | TGTGCCAGCAGTGAAGGGACAGTTAGCAATCAGCCCCAGCATTTT | . | TRBV6-1 | few | TRBJ1-5 | 15
CASSWAGTGAGNTIYF | TGTGCCAGCAGTTGGGCCGGGACAGGGGCAGGAAACACCATATATTTT | TRBD1 | TRBV28 | . | TRBJ1-3 | 16
CASSDGPVGTGNYGYTF | . | . | TRBV12-1 | . | TRBJ1-2 | 17
CASSALQGAGTEAFF | TGTGCCAGCAGTGCACTACAGGGGGCGGGAACTGAAGCTTTCTTT | TRBD1 | TRBV6-2/TRBV6-3 | . | TRBJ1-1 | 15
CASSPGDIIAKNIQYF | TGTGCCAGCAGTCCCGGGGACATTATAGCCAAAAACATTCAGTACTTC | . | TRBV6-2/TRBV6-3 | . | TRBJ2-4 | 16
CASSIDGGSGNTIYF | TGTGCCAGTAGTATAGACGGAGGCTCTGGAAACACCATATATTTT | . | TRBV19 | . | TRBJ1-3 | 15
CASRMTGFEQYF | TGTGCCAGCAGAATGACAGGGTTCGAGCAGTACTTC | TRBD1 | TRBV12-3/TRBV12-4 | . | TRBJ2-7 | 12
CATSRQKAGDYNEQFF | TGTGCCACCAGCAGACAAAAGGCGGGGGACTACAATGAGCAGTTCTTC | TRBD2 | TRBV15 | . | TRBJ2-1 | 16
CASSEDELAGVVNEQFF | TGTGCCAGCAGTGAAGACGAACTAGCGGGAGTTGTAAATGAGCAGTTCTTC | TRBD2 | TRBV2 | . | TRBJ2-1 | 17
CASSVSGTDTQYF | TGCGCCAGCAGCGTTAGCGGTACAGATACGCAGTATTTT | . | TRBV5-1 | . | TRBJ2-3 | 13
CASSLEATRRLSGNTIYF | TGTGCCAGCAGCTTAGAGGCCACGAGGCGCCTCTCTGGAAACACCATATATTTT | . | TRBV7-6 | few | TRBJ1-3 | 18
CASSFQGASGYTF | TGTGCCAGCAGCTTCCAGGGGGCAAGTGGCTACACCTTC | TRBD1 | TRBV5-4 | . | TRBJ1-2 | 13
CASSDPAPGEKLFF | TGTGCCAGCAGTGACCCGGCCCCGGGGGAAAAACTGTTTTTT | . | TRBV2 | once | TRBJ1-4 | 14
CASSLNRGMQETQYF | TGTGCCAGCAGCTTGAACAGGGGTATGCAAGAGACCCAGTACTTC | TRBD1 | TRBV11-1 | . | TRBJ2-5 | 15
CASSQLGQGEGPLHF | TGCGCCAGCAGCCAACTGGGACAGGGTGAGGGACCCCTCCACTTT | TRBD1 | TRBV4-1 | . | TRBJ1-6 | 15
CASSLGQTYEQYF | TGTGCCAGCAGCTTAGGGCAGACCTACGAGCAGTACTTC | . | TRBV11-1 | . | TRBJ2-7 | 13
CASSLGPRVRGETQYF | TGTGCCAGCAGCTTAGGTCCCAGGGTTAGGGGAGAGACCCAGTACTTC | . | TRBV7-2 | . | TRBJ2-5 | 16
CASRRTGTKEQYF | TGTGCCAGCAGACGGACAGGGACCAAGGAGCAGTACTTC | TRBD1 | TRBV28 | . | TRBJ2-7 | 13
CASSEAVNNQPQHF | TGTGCCAGCTCCGAGGCGGTTAACAATCAGCCCCAGCATTTT | . | TRBV18 | . | TRBJ1-5 | 14
CASSEQGDYGYTF | TGTGCCAGCAGTGAACAGGGTGACTATGGCTACACCTTC | . | TRBV2 | . | TRBJ1-2 | 13
CASKLAGPANTGELFF | TGCGCCAGCAAATTGGCGGGGCCGGCGAACACCGGGGAGCTGTTTTTT | . | TRBV5-1 | many | TRBJ2-2 | 16
CASSAGGVNTEAFF | TGTGCCAGCAGCGCCGGGGGGGTGAACACTGAAGCTTTCTTT | . | TRBV9 | few | TRBJ1-1 | 14
CASSANSGQGTNEKLFF | TGTGCCAGCAGCGCTAACTCGGGACAGGGAACTAATGAAAAACTGTTTTTT | TRBD1 | TRBV9 | few | TRBJ1-4 | 17
CASSKRQGMNTEAFF | TGTGCCAGCAGCAAACGACAGGGGATGAACACTGAAGCTTTCTTT | TRBD1 | TRBV7-9 | . | TRBJ1-1 | 15
CASSSDRGRTEAFF | TGTGCCAGCAGCTCTGACAGGGGACGGACTGAAGCTTTCTTT | TRBD1 | TRBV7-2 | . | TRBJ1-1 | 14
CASSQGTRGLTDQSNQPQHF | TGTGCCAGCAGCCAAGGTACCCGAGGTCTGACTGATCAAAGCAATCAGCCCCAGCATTTT | . | TRBV14 | . | TRBJ1-5 | 20
CASSPGHFYGYTF | TGTGCCAGCAGTCCCGGACACTTCTATGGCTACACCTTC | . | TRBV12-3/TRBV12-4 | . | TRBJ1-2 | 13
CASRGEGQVQHF | TGTGCCAGCAGAGGGGAGGGCCAGGTCCAGCATTTT | . | TRBV27 | . | TRBJ1-5 | 12
CASSGQGTYGYTF | TGTGCCAGCAGTGGACAGGGGACCTATGGCTACACCTTC | TRBD1 | TRBV2 | . | TRBJ1-2 | 13
CASIGGAGSPLHF | TGTGCCAGCATAGGAGGGGCTGGTTCACCCCTCCACTTT | . | TRBV28 | . | TRBJ1-6 | 13
CASSYQQGPDTQYF | TGTGCCAGCAGTTACCAACAGGGTCCAGATACGCAGTATTTT | . | TRBV6-5 | . | TRBJ2-3 | 14
CASSEDRTNF | TGTGCCAGCAGTGAAGACCGTACAAACTTC | . | TRBV6-1 | . | TRBJ1-2 | 10
CASSLAGGLAGGLSYEQYF | TGCGCCAGCAGCTTGGCCGGGGGACTAGCGGGAGGCCTTTCCTACGAGCAGTACTTC | TRBD2 | TRBV5-1 | . | TRBJ2-7 | 19
CASSLDRGGEAFF | TGTGCCAGCAGCTTGGACAGGGGCGGTGAAGCTTTCTTT | TRBD1 | TRBV5-4 | . | TRBJ1-1 | 13
CASSPGTGGKTQYF | TGTGCCAGCAGTCCGGGGACAGGGGGGAAGACCCAGTACTTC | TRBD1 | TRBV27 | . | TRBJ2-5 | 14
CAIRGTGTGLGYTF | TGTGCCATCAGGGGGACAGGGACCGGTCTTGGCTACACCTTC | TRBD1 | TRBV10-3 | . | TRBJ1-2 | 14
CAWSVQRTSGATDTQYF | TGTGCCTGGAGTGTCCAAAGGACTAGCGGGGCCACAGATACGCAGTATTTT | TRBD2 | TRBV30 | . | TRBJ2-3 | 17
CASSLGSGNQPQHF | TGTGCCAGCAGCTTAGGTTCAGGGAATCAGCCCCAGCATTTT | . | TRBV7-6 | . | TRBJ1-5 | 14
CAWSVGQVNQPQHF | TGTGCCTGGAGTGTCGGACAGGTGAATCAGCCCCAGCATTTT | TRBD1 | TRBV30 | few | TRBJ1-5 | 14
CASSPRQGRGYTF | TGTGCCAGCAGCCCAAGACAGGGTCGTGGCTACACCTTC | TRBD1 | TRBV12-3/TRBV12-4 | . | TRBJ1-2 | 13
CASSVQVEAFF | TGTGCCAGCAGTGTCCAGGTTGAAGCTTTCTTT | . | TRBV2 | . | TRBJ1-1 | 11
CASSEFGRVNSYEQYF | TGTGCCAGCAGTGAATTCGGCAGGGTAAACTCCTACGAGCAGTACTTC | . | TRBV6-1 | . | TRBJ2-7 | 16
CASSLGARPYTEAFF | TGTGCCAGCAGCTTAGGTGCGAGGCCCTACACTGAAGCTTTCTTT | . | TRBV7-9 | . | TRBJ1-1 | 15
CASSDPAGFNSPLHF | TGTGCCAGCAGTGACCCGGCGGGATTCAATTCACCCCTCCACTTT | . | TRBV6-1 | . | TRBJ1-6 | 15
CASSYDRGLYTF | TGTGCCAGCAGTTATGACAGGGGGCTCTACACCTTC | TRBD1 | TRBV2 | . | TRBJ1-2 | 12
CASSYQQGRTEAFF | TGTGCCAGCAGTTACCAACAGGGGCGAACTGAAGCTTTCTTT | TRBD1 | TRBV6-6 | . | TRBJ1-1 | 14
CASNPDIASGTEAFF | TGCGCCAGCAACCCGGATATCGCCAGCGGCACTGAAGCTTTCTTT | . | TRBV4-3 | . | TRBJ1-1 | 15
CASSPGQRIYGYTF | TGTGCCAGCTCACCGGGACAGAGGATCTATGGCTACACCTTC | TRBD1 | TRBV18 | . | TRBJ1-2 | 14
CASSQTDYRATEAFF | TGTGCCAGCAGCCAAACCGATTACAGGGCCACTGAAGCTTTCTTT | . | TRBV4-2 | . | TRBJ1-1 | 15
CASSPTRTGSRHF | TGTGCCAGTAGTCCAACCCGGACAGGGTCTCGGCATTTT | TRBD1 | TRBV19 | . | TRBJ1-5 | 13
CASSVATGGLGSETQYF | TGTGCCAGCAGCGTAGCTACGGGGGGACTAGGATCAGAGACCCAGTACTTC | TRBD2 | TRBV9 | . | TRBJ2-5 | 17
CASSLVEQGYNSPLHF | TGCGCCAGCAGCTTGGTAGAGCAGGGATATAATTCACCCCTCCACTTT | . | TRBV5-1 | . | TRBJ1-6 | 16
CASSLTGVSYNEQFF | TGTGCCAGCAGCCTGACGGGTGTCTCCTACAATGAGCAGTTCTTC | . | TRBV3-1/TRBV3-2 | . | TRBJ2-1 | 15
CATSDTGTGRSFYTF | TGTGCCACCAGTGATACTGGGACAGGGAGGAGTTTCTACACCTTC | TRBD1 | TRBV24-1 | . | TRBJ1-2 | 15
CASSFTSGGFYYEQYF | TGTGCCAGCAGCTTTACCTCAGGGGGCTTTTACTACGAGCAGTACTTC | TRBD1 | TRBV11-2 | . | TRBJ2-7 | 16
CASSPGLGNTGELFF | TGTGCCAGCAGCCCCGGCCTAGGGAACACCGGGGAGCTGTTTTTT | . | TRBV7-2 | . | TRBJ2-2 | 15
CASSLAPPTGSTEAFF | TGTGCCAGCAGCTTGGCCCCACCCACAGGGAGCACTGAAGCTTTCTTT | . | TRBV5-5 | . | TRBJ1-1 | 16
CASSDSGHYGYTF | TGCGCCAGCAGTGATTCCGGTCACTATGGCTACACCTTC | . | TRBV10-2 | . | TRBJ1-2 | 13
CASSPGQVYEKLFF | TGTGCCAGCAGCCCCGGACAGGTGTATGAAAAACTGTTTTTT | TRBD1 | TRBV6-5 | once | TRBJ1-4 | 14
CASSDRHRDTKETQYF | TGTGCCAGCAGTGACCGTCACCGGGACACTAAAGAGACCCAGTACTTC | . | TRBV25-1 | . | TRBJ2-5 | 16